A single sample gave rise to the 13 T cell receptor beta chains below, sequenced in a study of blood T cell repertoires in COVID-19 (TCRdb year 2020). Library generation was performed with the immunoSEQ multiplex PCR assay. The source is immuneACCESS, and TCRdb retained only in-frame sequences with V and J called. Part of the clones is not carried over; for the studies checked, unresolved V genes explain less than half of this, and the remainder is unexplained. For this sample there are fewer than 100,000 clones; over 75% appear just once. Of the sample, around a tenth falls within the top ten clones. Sequencing was done on a sample of peripheral blood. These receptors came from a man in his fifties or sixties with COVID-19, enrolled during active disease.

The rearrangement joins TRBV6-4 to TRBJ2-3, with TRBD2 matching 8 bases. Germline V gives CDR1 MRHNA, CDR2 SNTAGT. The length of the CDR3 is 15 residues. J was trimmed by 4 bases and V by 2 bases; bases with no gene match: 5. CDR3 sequence (DNA): TGTGCCAGCAGTGACCGAGCGGGAGCATCAGATACGCAGTATTTT. As protein: CASSDRAGASDTQYF.

This chain uses TRBV6-1 with TRBJ2-7; perhaps TRBD2 as D (6 bases). Trimming left V 1 base short and J 0 bases short, with 10 bases between. The CDR3 is 15 residues long. CDR1 is MNHNS, CDR2 SASEGT, per germline. As DNA, the CDR3 is TGTGCCAGCAGTGAAGTAGGGACTCGCTCCTACGAGCAGTACTTC. It encodes CASSEVGTRSYEQYF.

This chain connects TRBV5-1 to TRBJ2-1; a possible D gene is TRBD2 (6 bases). The ends were cut back, 9 bases at V and 4 bases at J, with 26 bases in the middle. This CDR3 contains 17 residues. Looked up from germline, CDR1 is SGHRS and CDR2 is YFSETQ. The CDR3 region is CATRQGDSLADYNEQFF. The CDR3 nucleotides are TGCGCCACCAGGCAAGGGGATTCACTAGCAGATTACAATGAGCAGTTCTTC. Complete variable domain (other parts from reference TRBV5-1 and TRBJ2-1): KAGVTQTPRYLIKTRGQQVTLSCSPISGHRSVSWYQQTPGQGLQFLFEYFSETQRNKGNFPGRFSGRQFSNSRSEMNVSTLELGDSALYLCATRQGDSLADYNEQFFGPGTRLTVL.

This chain joins TRBV5-1 and TRBJ1-1; TRBD1 matches 10 bases. Germline CDR1 SGHRS, CDR2 YFSETQ. The CDR3 is 15 amino acids. Losses at the gene ends were 4 bases for V and 3 bases for J; bases not matched to a gene: 6. CDR3 loop: CASSPRTGGDTEAFF. The CDR3 nucleotides read TGCGCCAGCAGCCCTCGGACAGGGGGGGACACTGAAGCTTTCTTT.

The gene calls are TRBV6-5 and TRBJ2-7; D remains ambiguous. The CDR3 has 15 amino acids. Trimming cost V 2 bases and J 4 bases, with 15 bases left between them. CDR1 MNHEY and CDR2 SVGAGI come from the germline V gene. CDR3 nucleotides: TGTGCCAGCAGTTACGTCGGAGTAGCAGTATACGAGCAGTACTTC. It codes for CASSYVGVAVYEQYF.

The chain couples TRBV2 to TRBJ1-2, with TRBD1 as a possible D gene (6 bases). The V end lost 6 bases, the J end lost 4 bases, and 15 bases lay between the germline ends. The germline CDR1 and CDR2 sequences are SNHLY and FYNNEI. This CDR3 spans 14 amino acids. The chain's CDR3 is CASRRGAILYGYTF. The CDR3 DNA sequence: TGTGCCAGCAGGCGGGGGGCGATTCTCTATGGCTACACCTTC. The complete variable domain, with remaining parts taken from reference TRBV2 and TRBJ1-2, reads EPEVTQTPSHQVTQMGQEVILRCVPISNHLYFYWYRQILGQKVEFLVSFYNNEISEKSEIFDDQFSVERPDGSNFTLKIRSTKLEDSAMYFCASRRGAILYGYTFGSGTRLTVV.

The chain recombines TRBV19 with TRBJ2-6, with D possibly matching TRBD1 (5 bases). V was pared by 0 bases and J by 0 bases, with 9 bases between. This CDR3 has 17 residues. Per the germline V gene, CDR1 is LNHDA and CDR2 is SQIVND (reference sequence). The CDR3 sequence is CASSIDRDSSGANVLTF. The CDR3 DNA follows: TGTGCCAGTAGTATAGATCGAGACAGCTCTGGGGCCAACGTCCTGACTTTC.

The gene calls are TRBV5-1 and TRBJ1-5; D gene ambiguous. V lost 2 bases to trimming and J lost 0 bases, with 12 bases between them. The CDR3 has 16 residues. CDR1 SGHRS and CDR2 YFSETQ come from the germline V gene. The CDR3, as DNA: TGCGCCAGCAGCTTCTCCGGTGAGGATAGCAATCAGCCCCAGCATTTT. Translation: CASSFSGEDSNQPQHF. Variable domain in full (rest from reference TRBV5-1 and TRBJ1-5): KAGVTQTPRYLIKTRGQQVTLSCSPISGHRSVSWYQQTPGQGLQFLFEYFSETQRNKGNFPGRFSGRQFSNSRSEMNVSTLELGDSALYLCASSFSGEDSNQPQHFGDGTRLSIL.

V is TRBV7-6 and J is TRBJ2-5, with D possibly TRBD2 on 6 matching bases. Germline V gene data show CDR1 as SGHVS and CDR2 as FNYEAQ. This CDR3 contains 15 residues. Trimming removed 0 bases from V and 1 base from J, with 9 bases in between. CDR3 sequence reads: CASSLAPTSQETQYF. DNA of the CDR3: TGTGCCAGCAGCTTAGCGCCGACTAGCCAAGAGACCCAGTACTTC. The variable domain in full, with the rest retrieved from reference TRBV7-6 and TRBJ2-5, is GAGVSQSPRYKVTKRGQDVALRCDPISGHVSLYWYRQALGQGPEFLTYFNYEAQQDKSGLPNDRFSAERPEGSISTLTIQRTEQRDSAMYRCASSLAPTSQETQYFGPGTRLLVL.

This clone was seen only a few times. CDR3 bases: TGTGCCAGCAGCCAAGATAGCAACAGGGCCCTCCACTTT. It is translated as CASSQDSNRALHF. The genes are TRBV14 and TRBJ1-6, with a possible D match to TRBD1 (6 bases). Germline-derived CDR1 and CDR2 are SGHDN and FVKESK. The CDR3 extends over 13 amino acids. V was trimmed by 0 bases and J by 14 bases, leaving 11 bases between them.

The chain joins TRBV18 to TRBJ2-7; 7 nucleotides match TRBD1. V lost 4 bases and J lost 6; bases outside the gene matches: 12. Per the germline V gene, CDR1 is KGHSH and CDR2 is LQKENI. This CDR3 region has 15 residues. CDR3 nucleotide sequence: TGTGCCAGCTCACTAGGACAGGACAGTATCGGCGAGCAGTACTTC. This sequence encodes CASSLGQDSIGEQYF.

The CDR3 reads CASSLNGLSDTQYF. In DNA form, the CDR3 reads TGTGCCAGCAGCTTAAACGGACTAAGTGATACGCAGTATTTT. This chain uses TRBV11-3 with TRBJ2-3, with a tentative D call TRBD2 (6 bases). CDR1 SGHNT and CDR2 YENEEA come from the germline V gene. CDR3 length: 14 amino acids. The ends were cut back, 2 bases at V and 6 bases at J, with 12 bases in the middle.

This chain uses TRBV6-1 with TRBJ2-3, with 14 bases identical to TRBD2. The CDR3 consists of 18 residues. The ends lost 1 base at V and 3 bases at J; junction bases unmatched: 6. The V gene's germline CDR1 is MNHNS and CDR2 SASEGT. The DNA of the CDR3 is TGTGCCAGCAGTGAAGACTTAGGGACTAGCGGGAGTACAGATACGCAGTATTTT. Translated, it gives CASSEDLGTSGSTDTQYF.